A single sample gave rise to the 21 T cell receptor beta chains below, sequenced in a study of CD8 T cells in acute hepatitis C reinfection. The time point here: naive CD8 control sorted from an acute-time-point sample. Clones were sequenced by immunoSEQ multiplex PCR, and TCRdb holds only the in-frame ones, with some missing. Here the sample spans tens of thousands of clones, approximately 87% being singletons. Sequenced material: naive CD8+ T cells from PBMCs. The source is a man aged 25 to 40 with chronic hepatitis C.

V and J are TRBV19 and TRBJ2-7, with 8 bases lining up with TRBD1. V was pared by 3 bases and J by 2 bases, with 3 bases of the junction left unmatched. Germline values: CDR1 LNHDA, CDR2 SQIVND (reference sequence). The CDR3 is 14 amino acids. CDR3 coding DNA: TGTGCCAGTAGTATCGGGGACAGGACCTACGAGCAGTACTTC. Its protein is CASSIGDRTYEQYF. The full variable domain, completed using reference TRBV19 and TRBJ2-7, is DGGITQSPKYLFRKEGQNVTLSCEQNLNHDAMYWYRQDPGQGLRLIYYSQIVNDFQKGDIAEGYSVSREKKESFPLTVTSAQKNPTAFYLCASSIGDRTYEQYFGPGTRLTVT.

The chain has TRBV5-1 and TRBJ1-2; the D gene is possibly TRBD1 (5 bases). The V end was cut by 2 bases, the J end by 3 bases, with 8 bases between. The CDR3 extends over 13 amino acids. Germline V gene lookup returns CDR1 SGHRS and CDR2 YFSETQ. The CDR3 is CASSFGGDYGYTF. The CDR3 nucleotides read TGCGCCAGCAGCTTCGGGGGAGACTATGGCTACACCTTC. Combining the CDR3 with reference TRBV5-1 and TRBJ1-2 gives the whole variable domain KAGVTQTPRYLIKTRGQQVTLSCSPISGHRSVSWYQQTPGQGLQFLFEYFSETQRNKGNFPGRFSGRQFSNSRSEMNVSTLELGDSALYLCASSFGGDYGYTFGSGTRLTVV.

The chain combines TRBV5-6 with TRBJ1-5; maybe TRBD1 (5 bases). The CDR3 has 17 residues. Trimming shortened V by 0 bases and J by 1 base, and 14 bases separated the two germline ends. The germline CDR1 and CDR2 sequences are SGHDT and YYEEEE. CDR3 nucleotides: TGTGCCAGCAGCTTGGCCTCAGGGTGGGGGAGCAATCAGCCCCAGCATTTT. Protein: CASSLASGWGSNQPQHF.

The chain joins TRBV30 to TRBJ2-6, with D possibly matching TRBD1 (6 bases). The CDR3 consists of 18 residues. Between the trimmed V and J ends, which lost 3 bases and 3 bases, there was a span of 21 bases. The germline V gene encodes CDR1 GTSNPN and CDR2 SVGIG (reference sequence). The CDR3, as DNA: TGTGCCTGGAGGTCCAGGGGCAGGGGCTCGATTGGGGCCAACGTCCTGACTTTC. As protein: CAWRSRGRGSIGANVLTF.

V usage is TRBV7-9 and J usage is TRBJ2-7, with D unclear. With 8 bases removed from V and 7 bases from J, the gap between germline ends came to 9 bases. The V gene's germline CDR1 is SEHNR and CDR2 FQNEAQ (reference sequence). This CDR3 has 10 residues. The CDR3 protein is CASGSTEQYF. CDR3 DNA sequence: TGTGCCAGCGGGTCGACTGAGCAGTACTTC.

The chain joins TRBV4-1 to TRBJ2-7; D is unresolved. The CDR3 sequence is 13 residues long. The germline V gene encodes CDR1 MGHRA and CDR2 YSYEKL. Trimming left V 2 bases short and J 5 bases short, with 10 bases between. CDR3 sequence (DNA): TGCGCCAGCAGCCAATCACACTTAGACGAGCAGTACTTC. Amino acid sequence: CASSQSHLDEQYF.

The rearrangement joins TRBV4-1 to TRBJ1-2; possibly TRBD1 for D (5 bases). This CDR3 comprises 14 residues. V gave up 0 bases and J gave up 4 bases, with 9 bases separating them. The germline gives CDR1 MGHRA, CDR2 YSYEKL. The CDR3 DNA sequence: TGCGCCAGCAGCCAAGACAGGGTGACCTATGGCTACACCTTC. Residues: CASSQDRVTYGYTF.

In nucleotides, the CDR3 is TGTGCCAGCAGCTTGAACAGGGAGAACACTGAAGCTTTCTTT. Its protein product is CASSLNRENTEAFF. The chain uses TRBV11-1 and TRBJ1-1; the D gene is possibly TRBD1 (6 bases). Germline CDR1 and CDR2: SGHAT and FQDESV (reference sequence). The CDR3 contains 14 residues. Trimming shortened V by 3 bases and J by 1 base, and 9 bases separated the two germline ends.

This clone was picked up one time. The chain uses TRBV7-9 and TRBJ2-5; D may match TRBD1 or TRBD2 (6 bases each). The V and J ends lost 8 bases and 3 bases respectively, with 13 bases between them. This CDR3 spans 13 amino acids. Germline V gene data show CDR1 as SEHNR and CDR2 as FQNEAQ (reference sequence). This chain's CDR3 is CASSQRGEETQYF. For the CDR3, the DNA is TGTGCCAGCTCCCAGAGGGGGGAAGAGACCCAGTACTTC.

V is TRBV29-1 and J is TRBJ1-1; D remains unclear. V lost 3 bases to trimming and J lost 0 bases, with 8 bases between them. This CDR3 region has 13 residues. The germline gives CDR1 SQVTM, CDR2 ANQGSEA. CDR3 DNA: TGCAGCGTTGAGAAAGGTATGAACACTGAAGCTTTCTTT. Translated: CSVEKGMNTEAFF.

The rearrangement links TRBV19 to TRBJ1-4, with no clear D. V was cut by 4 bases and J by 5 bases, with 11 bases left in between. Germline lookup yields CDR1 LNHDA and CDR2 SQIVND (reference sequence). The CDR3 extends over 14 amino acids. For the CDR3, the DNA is TGTGCCAGTAGTAGGATGGGTCTCAATGAAAAACTGTTTTTT. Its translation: CASSRMGLNEKLFF.

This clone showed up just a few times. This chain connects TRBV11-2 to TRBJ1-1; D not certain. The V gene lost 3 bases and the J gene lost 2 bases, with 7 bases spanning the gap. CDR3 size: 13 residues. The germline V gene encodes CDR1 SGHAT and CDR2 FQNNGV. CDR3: CASSFDSNTEAFF. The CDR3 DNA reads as TGTGCCAGCAGCTTCGACTCCAACACTGAAGCTTTCTTT.

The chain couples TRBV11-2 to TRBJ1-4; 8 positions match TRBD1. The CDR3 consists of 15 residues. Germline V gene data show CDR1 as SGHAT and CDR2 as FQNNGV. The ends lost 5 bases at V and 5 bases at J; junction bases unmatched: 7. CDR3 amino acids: CASSRTGGGNEKLFF. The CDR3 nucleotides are TGTGCCAGCAGCCGCACAGGGGGTGGGAATGAAAAACTGTTTTTT.

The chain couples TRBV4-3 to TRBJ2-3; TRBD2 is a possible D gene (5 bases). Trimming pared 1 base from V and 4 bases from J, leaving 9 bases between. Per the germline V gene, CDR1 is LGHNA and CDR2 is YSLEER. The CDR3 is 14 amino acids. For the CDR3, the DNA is TGCGCCAGCAGCCAAGTATCGGAGGCAGATACGCAGTATTTT. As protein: CASSQVSEADTQYF.

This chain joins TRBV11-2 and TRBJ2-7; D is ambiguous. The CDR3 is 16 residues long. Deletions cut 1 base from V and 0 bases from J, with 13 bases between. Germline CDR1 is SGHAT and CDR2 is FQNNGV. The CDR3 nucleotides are TGTGCCAGCAGCTTAGGGCTAGGTATGAGCTCCTACGAGCAGTACTTC. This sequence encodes CASSLGLGMSSYEQYF.

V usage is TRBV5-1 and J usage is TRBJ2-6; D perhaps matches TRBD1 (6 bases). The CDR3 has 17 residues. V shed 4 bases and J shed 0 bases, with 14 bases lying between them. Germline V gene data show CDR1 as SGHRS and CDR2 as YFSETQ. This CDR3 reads CASSGYRENSGANVLTF. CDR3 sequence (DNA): TGCGCCAGCAGCGGCTACAGGGAAAACTCTGGGGCCAACGTCCTGACTTTC. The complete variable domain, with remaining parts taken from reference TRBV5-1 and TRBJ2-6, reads KAGVTQTPRYLIKTRGQQVTLSCSPISGHRSVSWYQQTPGQGLQFLFEYFSETQRNKGNFPGRFSGRQFSNSRSEMNVSTLELGDSALYLCASSGYRENSGANVLTFGAGSRLTVL.

CDR3 in DNA: TGTGCCAGCAGCCAGCAGGGTTATCTAGCCAAAAACATTCAGTACTTC. Its protein is CASSQQGYLAKNIQYF. This chain connects TRBV5-5 to TRBJ2-4; tentatively, D is TRBD1 (5 bases). Trimming took 4 bases from V and 0 from J, leaving 14 bases between them. Germline loops: CDR1 SGHKS, CDR2 YYEKEE (reference sequence). This CDR3 is built from 16 residues.

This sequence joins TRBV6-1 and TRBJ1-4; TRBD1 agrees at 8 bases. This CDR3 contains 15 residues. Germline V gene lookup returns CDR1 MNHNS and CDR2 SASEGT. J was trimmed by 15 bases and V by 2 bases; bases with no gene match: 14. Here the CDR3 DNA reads TGTGCCAGCAGTGAAAGGGGACAGGCCCTGGGATTAGTGTTTTTT. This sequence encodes CASSERGQALGLVFF.

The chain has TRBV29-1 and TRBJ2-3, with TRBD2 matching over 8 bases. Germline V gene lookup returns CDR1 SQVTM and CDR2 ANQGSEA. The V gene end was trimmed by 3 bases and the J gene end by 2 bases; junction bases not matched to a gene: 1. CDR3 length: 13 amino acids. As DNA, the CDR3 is TGCAGCGTTGACGGGGGGGACACAGATACGCAGTATTTT. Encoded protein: CSVDGGDTDTQYF.

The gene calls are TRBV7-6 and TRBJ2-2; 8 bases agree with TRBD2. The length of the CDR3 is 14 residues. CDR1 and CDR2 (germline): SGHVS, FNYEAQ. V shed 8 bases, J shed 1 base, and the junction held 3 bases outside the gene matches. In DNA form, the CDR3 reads TGTGCCAGCGAACTAGCGGTGAACACCGGGGAGCTGTTTTTT. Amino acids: CASELAVNTGELFF.

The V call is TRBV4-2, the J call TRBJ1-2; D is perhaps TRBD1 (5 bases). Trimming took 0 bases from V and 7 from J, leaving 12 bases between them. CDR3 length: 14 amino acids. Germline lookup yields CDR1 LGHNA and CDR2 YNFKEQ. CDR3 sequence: CASSQEVSGPGYTF. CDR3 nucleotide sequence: TGTGCCAGCAGCCAAGAAGTTTCGGGGCCTGGCTACACCTTC.